The clone carrying this T cell receptor (beta chain) was observed many times. TCRdb's table, derived via immunoSEQ multiplex PCR, lists solely in-frame clones and lacks some. The sample contains over 450,000 clones, 80% to 90% of which appear only once. The data were taken from a study of Ad26.COV2.S vaccination and SARS-CoV-2 variants. Treatment denoted: approximately 18 received Ad26.COV2.S at low or high dose, single or two shots; a few received placebo; per-sample allocation not given. Vaccine and placebo recipients were sampled on day 63 after the first injection. V lost 4 bases and J 5 bases, leaving 16 bases between the germline ends. The CDR3 extends over 16 amino acids. Germline CDR1 is SGDLS and CDR2 is YYNGEE.

This TCR was recovered from a person aged 18-60 years who received the Ad26.COV2.S COVID-19 vaccine or a placebo. J is TRBJ1-6 and V is TRBV9; D is ambiguous. The sequencing used peripheral blood, collected in a trial of Ad26.COV2.S vaccine versus placebo. The CDR3 protein is CASSPRVSGDNSPLHF. The CDR3 region has the DNA TGTGCCAGCAGCCCCCGTGTCTCTGGGGATAATTCACCCCTCCACTTT.